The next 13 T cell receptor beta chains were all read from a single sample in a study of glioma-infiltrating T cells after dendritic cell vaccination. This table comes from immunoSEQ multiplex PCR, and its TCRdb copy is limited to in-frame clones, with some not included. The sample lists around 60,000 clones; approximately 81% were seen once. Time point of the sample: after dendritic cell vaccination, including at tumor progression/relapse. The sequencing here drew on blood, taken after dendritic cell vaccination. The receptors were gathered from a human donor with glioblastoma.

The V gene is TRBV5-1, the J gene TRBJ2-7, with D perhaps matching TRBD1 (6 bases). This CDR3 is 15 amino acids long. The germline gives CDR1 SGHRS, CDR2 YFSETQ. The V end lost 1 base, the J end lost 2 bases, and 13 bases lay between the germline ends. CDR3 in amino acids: CASSLSPGVPYEQYF. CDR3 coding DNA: TGCGCCAGCAGCTTGTCGCCAGGGGTCCCCTACGAGCAGTACTTC.

CDR3 nucleotides: TGTGCCAGCAGTCCTAGGTGGGATGAGCAGTTCTTC. Protein: CASSPRWDEQFF. The chain recombines TRBV6-1 with TRBJ2-1; D is undetermined. Trimming took 5 bases from V and 8 from J, leaving 10 bases between them. The CDR3 contains 12 residues. Germline lookup yields CDR1 MNHNS and CDR2 SASEGT.

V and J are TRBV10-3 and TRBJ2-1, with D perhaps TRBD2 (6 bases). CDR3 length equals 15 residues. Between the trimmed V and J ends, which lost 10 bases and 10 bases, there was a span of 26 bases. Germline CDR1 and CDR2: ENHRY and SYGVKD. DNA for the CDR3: TGTGCCACGGAAAACGGGACTCCCCCTGGCGGGGAGCAGTTCTTC. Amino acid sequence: CATENGTPPGGEQFF.

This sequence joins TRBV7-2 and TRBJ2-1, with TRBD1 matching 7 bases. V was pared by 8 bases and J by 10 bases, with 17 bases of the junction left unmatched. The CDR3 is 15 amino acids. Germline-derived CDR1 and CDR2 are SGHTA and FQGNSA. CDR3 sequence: CASGPRRGGTSEQFF. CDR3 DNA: TGTGCCAGCGGTCCTCGTCGAGGGGGCACTTCGGAGCAGTTCTTC.

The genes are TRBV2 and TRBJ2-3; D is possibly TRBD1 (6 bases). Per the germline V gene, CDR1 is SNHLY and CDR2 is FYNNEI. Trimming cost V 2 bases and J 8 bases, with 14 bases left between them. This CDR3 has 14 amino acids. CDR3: CASSELVGQTTQYF. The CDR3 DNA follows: TGTGCCAGCAGTGAATTGGTCGGACAGACTACGCAGTATTTT.

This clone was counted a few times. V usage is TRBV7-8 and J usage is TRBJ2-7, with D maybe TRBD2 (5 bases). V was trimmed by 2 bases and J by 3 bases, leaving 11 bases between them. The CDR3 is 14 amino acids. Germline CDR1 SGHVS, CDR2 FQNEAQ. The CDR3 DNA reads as TGTGCCAGCAGCTTATCCCCCGGGGTCTACGAGCAGTACTTC. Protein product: CASSLSPGVYEQYF.

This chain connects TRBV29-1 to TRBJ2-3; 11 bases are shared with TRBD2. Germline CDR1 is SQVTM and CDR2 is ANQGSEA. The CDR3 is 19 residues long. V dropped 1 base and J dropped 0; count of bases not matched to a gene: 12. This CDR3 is CSVEGLAGYERPSTDTQYF. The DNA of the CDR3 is TGCAGCGTTGAAGGACTAGCGGGGTATGAGCGACCTAGCACAGATACGCAGTATTTT.

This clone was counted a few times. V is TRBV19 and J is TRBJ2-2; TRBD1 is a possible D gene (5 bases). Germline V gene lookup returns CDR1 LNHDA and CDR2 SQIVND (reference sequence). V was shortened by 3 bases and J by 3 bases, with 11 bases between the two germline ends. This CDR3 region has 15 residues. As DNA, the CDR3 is TGTGCCAGTAGTATTAAGGACACCTACACCGGGGAGCTGTTTTTT. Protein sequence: CASSIKDTYTGELFF.

The CDR3 here is CASSLVGDPEQYF. The DNA for the CDR3 is TGTGCCAGCAGTCTAGTGGGAGATCCCGAGCAGTACTTC. The chain links TRBV7-9 to TRBJ2-7, with TRBD2 as a possible D gene (5 bases). Germline values: CDR1 SEHNR, CDR2 FQNEAQ (reference sequence). The CDR3 has 13 amino acids. Trimming took off 6 bases at V and 6 bases at J, with 15 bases between the two ends. Full variable domain (remainder filled in from reference TRBV7-9 and TRBJ2-7): DTGVSQNPRHKITKRGQNVTFRCDPISEHNRLYWYRQTLGQGPEFLTYFQNEAQLEKSRLLSDRFSAERPKGSFSTLEIQRTEQGDSAMYLCASSLVGDPEQYFGPGTRLTVT.

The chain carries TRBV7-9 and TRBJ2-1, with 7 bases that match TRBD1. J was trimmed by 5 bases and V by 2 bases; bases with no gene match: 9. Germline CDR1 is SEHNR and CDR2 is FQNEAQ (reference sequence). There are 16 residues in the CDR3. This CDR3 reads CASSLTYRGGHNEQFF. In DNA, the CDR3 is TGTGCCAGCAGCTTAACGTACAGGGGCGGACACAATGAGCAGTTCTTC.

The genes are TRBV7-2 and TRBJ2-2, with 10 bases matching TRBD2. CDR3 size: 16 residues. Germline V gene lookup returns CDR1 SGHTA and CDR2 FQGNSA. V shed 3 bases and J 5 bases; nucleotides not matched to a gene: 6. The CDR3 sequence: CASSFYSGGRTGELFF. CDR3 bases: TGTGCCAGCAGCTTTTATAGCGGGGGGCGAACCGGGGAGCTGTTTTTT.

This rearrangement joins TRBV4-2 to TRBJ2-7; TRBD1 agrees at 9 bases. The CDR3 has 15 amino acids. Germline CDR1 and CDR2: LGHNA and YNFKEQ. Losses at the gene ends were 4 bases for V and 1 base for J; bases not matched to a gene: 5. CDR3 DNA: TGTGCCAGCAGCCCCACGGACAGGGGATCCTACGAGCAGTACTTC. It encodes CASSPTDRGSYEQYF.

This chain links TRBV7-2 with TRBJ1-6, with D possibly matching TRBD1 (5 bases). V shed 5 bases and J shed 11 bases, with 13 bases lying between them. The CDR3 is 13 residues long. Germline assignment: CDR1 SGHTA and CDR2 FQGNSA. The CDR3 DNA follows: TGTGCCAGCAGCCCACGGGGGGTCGCACCCCTCCACTTT. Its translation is CASSPRGVAPLHF.